The 4 T cell receptor beta chains below come from one sample, sequenced in a study of T-cell reconstitution after alpha-beta-depleted transplantation in children. Preparation of the TCRbeta library was carried out with unique molecular identifiers. From the PCR reads, TCRdb called clonotypes with MiXCR, one entry per CDR3 protein. Of around 600,000 distinct CDR3 sequences detected, 23% appear once; the ten largest clones hold 12% to 15%. The sample here was PBMCs, mostly from graft donor cells, taken 360 days after TCRalphabeta/CD19-depleted stem cell transplant. Every receptor here comes from a boy in the first two years of life who had a stem cell transplant for acute myeloid leukemia, so the T cells may come from the graft donor.

This clonotype has ten or more counts. The CDR3 DNA sequence: TGCAGTGCTAGAGAGGGGACTGCCACAGATACGCAGTATTTT. Amino acids: CSAREGTATDTQYF. This chain joins TRBV20-1 and TRBJ2-3; perhaps TRBD2 as D (6 bases). V was cut by 0 bases and J by 2 bases, with 9 bases left in between. Germline V CDR1 and CDR2: DFQATT, SNEGSKA (reference sequence). The CDR3 spans 14 residues.

The J gene is TRBJ2-7, the V gene TRBV7-2; 12 bases match TRBD2. Germline CDR1 SGHTA, CDR2 FQGNSA. J was trimmed by 3 bases and V by 6 bases; bases with no gene match: 6. The CDR3 loop spans 15 amino acids. CDR3 in amino acids: CASSYSTSGGYEQYF. CDR3 in DNA: TGTGCCAGCAGTTACTCGACTAGCGGGGGCTACGAGCAGTACTTC.

This clonotype showed up many times. V and J are TRBV7-2 and TRBJ2-1; TRBD2 might be the D (6 bases). The CDR3 is made up of 13 amino acids. Germline V gene data show CDR1 as SGHTA and CDR2 as FQGNSA. With 6 bases removed from V and 9 bases from J, the gap between germline ends came to 15 bases. The CDR3 spells CASSRDPGGEQFF. CDR3 coding DNA: TGTGCCAGCAGTCGAGACCCCGGGGGTGAGCAGTTCTTC.

In this sample, this clonotype turned up a few times. CDR3 residues: CSVTGGGVEGYTF. CDR3 bases: TGCAGCGTAACAGGGGGCGGGGTGGAAGGCTACACCTTC. The chain employs TRBV29-1 and TRBJ1-2; 9 bases map to TRBD1. With V trimmed by 6 bases and J by 8 bases, 10 bases remained unmatched. Germline V gives CDR1 SQVTM, CDR2 ANQGSEA. The CDR3 is 13 amino acids. Full variable domain (rest looked up from reference TRBV29-1 and TRBJ1-2): SAVISQKPSRDICQRGTSLTIQCQVDSQVTMMFWYRQQPGQSLTLIATANQGSEATYESGFVIDKFPISRPNLTFSTLTVSNMSPEDSSIYLCSVTGGGVEGYTFGSGTRLTVV.